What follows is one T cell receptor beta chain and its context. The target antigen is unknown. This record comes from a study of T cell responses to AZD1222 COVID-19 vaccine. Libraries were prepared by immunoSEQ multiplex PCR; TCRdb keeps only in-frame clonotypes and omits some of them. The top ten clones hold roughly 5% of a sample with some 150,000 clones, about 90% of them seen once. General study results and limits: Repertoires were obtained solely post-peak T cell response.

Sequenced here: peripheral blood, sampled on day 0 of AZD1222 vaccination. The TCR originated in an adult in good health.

CDR3 coding DNA: TGTGCCAGCAGCCAAGATTGGCGCGGAGTCTACAATGAGCAGTTCTTC. Amino acids: CASSQDWRGVYNEQFF. The chain has TRBV4-2 and TRBJ2-1, with unresolved D. The CDR3 totals 16 residues. Germline loops: CDR1 LGHNA, CDR2 YNFKEQ. V was clipped by 0 bases and J by 3 bases, with 12 bases between them.